This T cell receptor beta chain was observed in a study of Ad26.COV2.S vaccination and SARS-CoV-2 variants. The CDR3 totals 15 residues. Germline V gene lookup returns CDR1 MNHEY and CDR2 SVGAGI. The V end was cut by 2 bases, the J end by 9 bases, with 20 bases between. Assay: immunoSEQ multiplex PCR; the TCRdb copy retains only in-frame clones and omits some. The data contain 360,000 or so clones, around 87% of them singletons. Treatment denoted: some 20 received Ad26.COV2.S at low or high dose, single or two shots; 5 received placebo; per-sample allocation not given. Day 63 after the first injection of vaccine or placebo was the sampling time.

The V gene is TRBV6-5, the J gene TRBJ2-7; D gene unclear. The TCR comes from a person between 18 and 59 years old who received the Ad26.COV2.S COVID-19 vaccine or a placebo. This sample comprised peripheral blood, obtained in a trial of Ad26.COV2.S vaccine versus placebo. Here the CDR3 reads CASSYGVQNPTTQYF. CDR3 DNA sequence: TGTGCCAGCAGTTACGGGGTGCAGAACCCTACGACGCAGTACTTC.